The 21 T cell receptor beta chains below were found in one sample sequenced in a study of blood T cell repertoires in COVID-19. Sequencing used immunoSEQ multiplex PCR; TCRdb keeps in-frame clones, though not all of them. In the table there are approximately 450,000 clones, roughly nine tenths of which are singletons. Sequenced: PBMCs or T cells enriched from blood (not recorded which). The receptor source for this set is a young man who had recovered from COVID-19.

The chain joins TRBV5-1 to TRBJ1-5, with D tentatively TRBD1 (5 bases). Per the germline V gene, CDR1 is SGHRS and CDR2 is YFSETQ. Trimming cost V 0 bases and J 3 bases, with 10 bases left between them. The CDR3 has 15 residues. For the CDR3, the DNA is TGCGCCAGCAGCTTGGAAGCGGGGGTCAATCAGCCCCAGCATTTT. This codes for CASSLEAGVNQPQHF. The full variable domain, rest sourced from reference TRBV5-1 and TRBJ1-5, is KAGVTQTPRYLIKTRGQQVTLSCSPISGHRSVSWYQQTPGQGLQFLFEYFSETQRNKGNFPGRFSGRQFSNSRSEMNVSTLELGDSALYLCASSLEAGVNQPQHFGDGTRLSIL.

The chain employs TRBV7-2 and TRBJ2-3; TRBD2 matches at 11 bases. The CDR3 runs 16 residues. Germline V gene sequence: CDR1 SGHTA, CDR2 FQGNSA. V gave up 5 bases and J gave up 4 bases; unmatched junction bases: 8. For the CDR3, the DNA is TGTGCCAGCAGCACCACTAGCGGGAGTGGGGCAGATACGCAGTATTTT. Translated, it gives CASSTTSGSGADTQYF.

The chain is built from TRBV5-4 and TRBJ2-7, with D hard to call. V dropped 0 bases and J dropped 3 bases, with 7 bases sitting between them. Germline assignment: CDR1 SGHNT and CDR2 YYREEE (reference sequence). CDR3 length equals 13 residues. For the CDR3, the DNA is TGTGCCAGCAGCTTGGCTCAGAACTACGAGCAGTACTTC. Translation gives CASSLAQNYEQYF.

This sequence joins TRBV15 and TRBJ2-2, with D possibly TRBD2 on 6 matching bases. Trimming took off 4 bases at V and 3 bases at J, with 18 bases between the two ends. The V gene's germline CDR1 is LNHNV and CDR2 YYDKDF (reference sequence). The CDR3 length is 17 residues. As DNA, the CDR3 is TGTGCCACCAGCATCCCCATGCGGGATTGGGACACCGGGGAGCTGTTTTTT. Its translation: CATSIPMRDWDTGELFF.

This sequence joins TRBV3-1 (or the pseudogene TRBV3-2) and TRBJ1-6; D gene unclear. Trimming took off 1 base at V and 7 bases at J, with 11 bases between the two ends. The length of the CDR3 is 15 residues. Germline CDR1 is LGHDT and CDR2 is YNNKEL (reference sequence). The CDR3 sequence: CASSQGRGSNSPLHF. Written as DNA, the CDR3 is TGTGCCAGCAGCCAAGGGAGAGGGAGCAATTCACCCCTCCACTTT.

The chain couples TRBV6-5 to TRBJ1-5, with D maybe TRBD1 (5 bases). There are 15 residues in the CDR3. Germline CDR1 and CDR2: MNHEY and SVGAGI. V gave up 5 bases and J gave up 2 bases, with 13 bases separating them. CDR3 nucleotide sequence: TGTGCCAGCAGTATCGGCAGGGAAGGCAATCAGCCCCAGCATTTT. Encoded protein: CASSIGREGNQPQHF.

The chain is built from TRBV28 and TRBJ2-3, with a possible D match to TRBD1 (6 bases). Germline-derived CDR1 and CDR2 are MDHEN and SYDVKM. V lost 4 bases and J 11 bases, leaving 10 bases between the germline ends. The CDR3 is made up of 11 amino acids. The CDR3 DNA reads TGTGCCAGCAGTTACAGGGAAAGGCAGTATTTT. Translating gives CASSYRERQYF.

This chain joins TRBV5-6 and TRBJ1-1; TRBD1 might be the D (6 bases). The V gene's germline CDR1 is SGHDT and CDR2 YYEEEE. This CDR3 has 14 residues. Trimming took 5 bases from V and 0 from J, leaving 11 bases between them. DNA of the CDR3: TGTGCCAGCAGGGCCGGGACACTGAACACTGAAGCTTTCTTT. Translated: CASRAGTLNTEAFF.

The chain recombines TRBV28 with TRBJ1-2; D possibly corresponds to TRBD1 (5 bases). This CDR3 is 14 amino acids long. V shed 7 bases and J shed 4 bases, with 16 bases lying between them. Germline V gene data show CDR1 as MDHEN and CDR2 as SYDVKM. The CDR3 nucleotides read TGTGCCAGCACTTTCCCAGGGTTCGGCTATGGCTACACCTTC. It codes for CASTFPGFGYGYTF.

The chain carries TRBV5-1 and TRBJ2-7; TRBD2 agrees at 12 bases. Germline CDR1 is SGHRS and CDR2 is YFSETQ. The CDR3 sequence is 14 residues long. J was trimmed by 6 bases and V by 8 bases; bases with no gene match: 9. The CDR3 nucleotides read TGCGCCAGTCGAACTAGCGGGAGGTATGGCGAGCAGTACTTC. Protein product: CASRTSGRYGEQYF. Supplemented by reference TRBV5-1 and TRBJ2-7, the full variable domain reads KAGVTQTPRYLIKTRGQQVTLSCSPISGHRSVSWYQQTPGQGLQFLFEYFSETQRNKGNFPGRFSGRQFSNSRSEMNVSTLELGDSALYLCASRTSGRYGEQYFGPGTRLTVT.

The chain couples TRBV10-3 to TRBJ1-1; 7 nucleotides match TRBD1. Germline CDR1 ENHRY, CDR2 SYGVKD. V dropped 10 bases and J dropped 4; count of bases not matched to a gene: 6. The CDR3 is 12 residues long. The CDR3 loop reads CATSTGSTEAFF. The CDR3 DNA reads as TGTGCCACCTCGACAGGGTCCACTGAAGCTTTCTTT.

Regarding this clone: Within the sample, other DNA sequences also encode this same CDR3. CDR3 bases: TGTGCCAGCAGCTTAGGACAGGGTGACTACGAGCAGTACTTC. It specifies CASSLGQGDYEQYF. This chain connects TRBV7-9 to TRBJ2-7; TRBD1 matches at 7 bases. V was pared by 1 base and J by 3 bases, with 3 bases of the junction left unmatched. Germline assignment: CDR1 SEHNR and CDR2 FQNEAQ (reference sequence). The CDR3 covers 14 residues.

The chain couples TRBV5-1 to TRBJ2-7; 9 bases fit TRBD2. The V gene end was trimmed by 4 bases and the J gene end by 4 bases; junction bases not matched to a gene: 15. This CDR3 spans 17 amino acids. Germline V gene sequence: CDR1 SGHRS, CDR2 YFSETQ. CDR3 DNA: TGCGCCAGCAGCCTTTATAGCGGGAGAATTTTTCCGTACGAGCAGTACTTC. It translates to CASSLYSGRIFPYEQYF.

V and J are TRBV11-2 and TRBJ1-1, with D uncertain. CDR1 and CDR2 from the germline V gene are SGHAT and FQNNGV. Trimming pared 5 bases from V and 4 bases from J, leaving 14 bases between. This CDR3 is built from 14 residues. The CDR3 region is CASSPALGVTEAFF. The CDR3 DNA is TGTGCCAGCAGCCCTGCGCTGGGAGTCACTGAAGCTTTCTTT.

The chain is built from TRBV3-1 (or the pseudogene TRBV3-2) and TRBJ2-1, with 9 bases aligning to TRBD2. The CDR3 spans 16 residues. CDR1 and CDR2 from the germline V gene are LGHDT and YNNKEL (reference sequence). The ends lost 4 bases at V and 7 bases at J; junction bases unmatched: 11. CDR3 coding DNA: TGTGCCAGCAGCCCCGGGTTAGCGGGAGAACGTAATGAGCAGTTCTTC. Protein product: CASSPGLAGERNEQFF.

The gene calls are TRBV5-8 and TRBJ2-5, with D maybe TRBD2 (6 bases). Germline loops: CDR1 SGHTS, CDR2 YDEGEE. V lost 0 bases, J lost 5 bases, and 8 bases lay in between. CDR3 length equals 13 residues. CDR3 sequence: CASSLGRGETQYF. CDR3 nucleotide sequence: TGTGCCAGCAGCTTGGGCCGGGGGGAGACCCAGTACTTC.

The gene calls are TRBV4-2 and TRBJ2-1, with TRBD1 matching over 7 bases. The germline gives CDR1 LGHNA, CDR2 YNFKEQ. This CDR3 spans 16 amino acids. Trimming at V came to 1 base and at J to 0 bases, leaving 3 bases not matched to a gene. In DNA, the CDR3 is TGTGCCAGCAGCCAAGTTCACAGGGGCTCCTACAATGAGCAGTTCTTC. It specifies CASSQVHRGSYNEQFF.

The V gene is TRBV10-3, the J gene TRBJ1-5; TRBD1 might be the D (5 bases). CDR1 ENHRY and CDR2 SYGVKD come from the germline V gene. The CDR3 covers 12 residues. The V gene lost 3 bases and the J gene lost 5 bases, with 5 bases spanning the gap. CDR3 DNA: TGTGCCATCAGTGACAGGGATCAGCCCCAGCATTTT. It yields the protein CAISDRDQPQHF.

The gene calls are TRBV3-1 (or the pseudogene TRBV3-2) and TRBJ2-7, with no clear D. Trimming pared 2 bases from V and 2 bases from J, leaving 13 bases between. Germline V gene sequence: CDR1 LGHDT, CDR2 YNNKEL (reference sequence). This CDR3 region has 15 residues. The DNA of the CDR3 is TGTGCCAGCAGCCAAATGAAGATACAGACCTACGAGCAGTACTTC. Its protein product is CASSQMKIQTYEQYF.

The rearrangement links TRBV12-5 to TRBJ2-3; D is perhaps TRBD1 (5 bases). V was cut by 3 bases and J by 0 bases, with 10 bases left in between. This CDR3 region has 15 residues. In germline, CDR1 is LGHNT, CDR2 FRNRAP. CDR3 sequence reads: CASGLGAGSTDTQYF. DNA for the CDR3: TGTGCTAGTGGTTTAGGGGCCGGAAGCACAGATACGCAGTATTTT.

This chain connects TRBV18 to TRBJ2-2; D perhaps matches TRBD2 (6 bases). The germline V and J ends were trimmed by 3 bases and 0 bases, with 20 bases remaining between them. Germline CDR1 and CDR2: KGHSH and LQKENI. The CDR3 is 19 amino acids. The CDR3 spells CASSPMGGSSPSNTGELFF. The CDR3 DNA reads TGTGCCAGCTCACCGATGGGGGGTAGTTCACCTTCGAACACCGGGGAGCTGTTTTTT.